This note documents a single TCR beta chain sequence. These data come from a study of blood T cell repertoires in COVID-19. Sequenced by immunoSEQ multiplex PCR; TCRdb stores in-frame clones only, minus some. The sample shows 140,000 or so clones, around 86% of them seen only once. The CDR3 sequence is 12 residues long. V lost 4 bases to trimming and J lost 5 bases, with 11 bases between them. Per the germline V gene, CDR1 is SQVTM and CDR2 is ANQGSEA. The receptor was isolated from a woman aged 80 or older with acute or convalescent COVID-19. The V call is TRBV29-1, the J call TRBJ1-1; TRBD1 might be the D (6 bases). The material sequenced was peripheral blood. The CDR3 sequence is CSVGEGGTEAFF. DNA of the CDR3: TGCAGCGTTGGGGAGGGGGGAACTGAAGCTTTCTTT.